The present entry profiles one T cell receptor (beta chain) with its context. Its antigen is as yet unknown. The whole isolated RNA underwent reverse transcription, so sequencing captured expressed TCRB transcripts. This table comes from immunoSEQ multiplex PCR, and its TCRdb copy is limited to in-frame clones, with some not included. The data hold about 650,000 clones, with roughly 12% observed a single time. The data belong to a study of beta chain features in type 1 diabetes. On the study more broadly: Patients were similar to healthy donors in age and gender (as well as in cell yields). Study-wide points: The study left unresolved whether HLA type influences TCRB rearrangement. Highly expressing activated T cells could be over-counted with a cDNA template. Moderate yet significant TCRB CDR3 shortening was seen in Type 1 diabetes patients in all four CD4+ subsets. Shorter templates might be favored by PCR, and equally so in patients and in controls.

The CDR3 extends over 13 amino acids. The V end was cut by 4 bases, the J end by 2 bases, with 11 bases between. Germline V lookup: CDR1 SQVTM, CDR2 ANQGSEA. The sample taken for sequencing was naive CD4+ T cells from blood. The TCR sequence derives from a man aged 30 to 39 with type 1 diabetes. V gene TRBV29-1 combines with J gene TRBJ2-5; unclear D gene. CDR3 nucleotide sequence: TGCAGCGTTGCAAGGGTAGGGCAAGAGACCCAGTACTTC. This encodes CSVARVGQETQYF.